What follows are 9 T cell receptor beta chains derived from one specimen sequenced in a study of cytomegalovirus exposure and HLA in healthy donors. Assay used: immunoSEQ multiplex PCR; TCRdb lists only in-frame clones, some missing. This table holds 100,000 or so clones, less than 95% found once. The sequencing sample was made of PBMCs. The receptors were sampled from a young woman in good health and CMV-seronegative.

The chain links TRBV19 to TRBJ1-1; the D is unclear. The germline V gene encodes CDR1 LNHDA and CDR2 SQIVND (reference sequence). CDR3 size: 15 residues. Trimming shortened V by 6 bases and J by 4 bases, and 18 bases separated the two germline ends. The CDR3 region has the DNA TGTGCCAGTAGCCCCGCCACAGAGTTGTCCACTGAAGCTTTCTTT. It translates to CASSPATELSTEAFF. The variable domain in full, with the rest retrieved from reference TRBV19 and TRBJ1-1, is DGGITQSPKYLFRKEGQNVTLSCEQNLNHDAMYWYRQDPGQGLRLIYYSQIVNDFQKGDIAEGYSVSREKKESFPLTVTSAQKNPTAFYLCASSPATELSTEAFFGQGTRLTVV.

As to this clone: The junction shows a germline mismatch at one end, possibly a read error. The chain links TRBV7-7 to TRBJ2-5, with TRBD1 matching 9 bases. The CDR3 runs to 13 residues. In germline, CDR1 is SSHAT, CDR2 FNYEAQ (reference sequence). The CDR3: CASSDRGDETQYF. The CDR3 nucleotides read TGTGCTAGCAGCGACAGGGGGGACGAGACCCAGTACTTC.

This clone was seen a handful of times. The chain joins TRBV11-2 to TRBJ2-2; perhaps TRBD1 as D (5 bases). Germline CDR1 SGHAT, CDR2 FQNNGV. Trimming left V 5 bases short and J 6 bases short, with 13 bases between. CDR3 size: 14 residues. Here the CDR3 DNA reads TGTGCCAGCAGCCAGCAGGGTGGGGCCGGGGAGCTGTTTTTT. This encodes CASSQQGGAGELFF.

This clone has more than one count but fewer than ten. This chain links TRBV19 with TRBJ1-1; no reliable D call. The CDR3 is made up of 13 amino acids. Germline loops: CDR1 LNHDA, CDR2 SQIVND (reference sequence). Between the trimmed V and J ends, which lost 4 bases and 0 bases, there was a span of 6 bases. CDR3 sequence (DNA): TGTGCCAGTAGTAGAGGGTTGAACACTGAAGCTTTCTTT. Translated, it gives CASSRGLNTEAFF.

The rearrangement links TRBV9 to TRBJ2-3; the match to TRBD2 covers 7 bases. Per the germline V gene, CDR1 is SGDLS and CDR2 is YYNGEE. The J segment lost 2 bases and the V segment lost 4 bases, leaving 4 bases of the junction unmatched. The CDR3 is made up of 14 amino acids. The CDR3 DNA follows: TGTGCCAGCAGCTTCCTAGCGGACACAGATACGCAGTATTTT. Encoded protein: CASSFLADTDTQYF. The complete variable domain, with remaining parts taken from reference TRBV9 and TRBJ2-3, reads DSGVTQTPKHLITATGQRVTLRCSPRSGDLSVYWYQQSLDQGLQFLIQYYNGEERAKGNILERFSAQQFPDLHSELNLSSLELGDSALYFCASSFLADTDTQYFGPGTRLTVL.

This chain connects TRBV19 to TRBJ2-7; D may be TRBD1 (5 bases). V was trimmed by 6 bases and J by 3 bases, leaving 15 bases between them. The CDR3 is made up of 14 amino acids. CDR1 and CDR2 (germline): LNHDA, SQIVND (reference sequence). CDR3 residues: CASRGGRGSYEQYF. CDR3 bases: TGTGCCAGTAGGGGCGGAAGGGGTAGCTACGAGCAGTACTTC. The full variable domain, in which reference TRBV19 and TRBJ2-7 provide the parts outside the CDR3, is DGGITQSPKYLFRKEGQNVTLSCEQNLNHDAMYWYRQDPGQGLRLIYYSQIVNDFQKGDIAEGYSVSREKKESFPLTVTSAQKNPTAFYLCASRGGRGSYEQYFGPGTRLTVT.

The CDR3 reads CASSPRLELGTGELFF. Here the CDR3 DNA reads TGTGCCAGCTCACCCAGGCTTGAGTTGGGCACCGGGGAGCTGTTTTTT. The V and J genes are TRBV18 and TRBJ2-2; D is undetermined. The CDR3 length is 16 residues. Per germline, CDR1 KGHSH and CDR2 LQKENI. V was shortened by 3 bases and J by 4 bases, with 15 bases between the two germline ends. The full variable domain, completed using reference TRBV18 and TRBJ2-2, is NAGVMQNPRHLVRRRGQEARLRCSPMKGHSHVYWYRQLPEEGLKFMVYLQKENIIDESGMPKERFSAEFPKEGPSILRIQQVVRGDSAAYFCASSPRLELGTGELFFGEGSRLTVL.

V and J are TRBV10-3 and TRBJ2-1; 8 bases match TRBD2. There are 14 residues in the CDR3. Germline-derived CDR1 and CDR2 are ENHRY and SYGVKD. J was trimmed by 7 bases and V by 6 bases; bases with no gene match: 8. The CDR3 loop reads CAIRNPGLVNEQFF. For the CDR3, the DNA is TGTGCCATCAGGAACCCGGGACTAGTAAATGAGCAGTTCTTC.

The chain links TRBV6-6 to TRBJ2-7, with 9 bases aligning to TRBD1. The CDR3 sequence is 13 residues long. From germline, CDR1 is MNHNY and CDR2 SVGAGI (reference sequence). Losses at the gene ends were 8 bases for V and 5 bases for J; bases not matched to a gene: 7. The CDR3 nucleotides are TGTGCCAGCCGGGACAGGGAAAAGAACGAGCAGTACTTC. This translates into CASRDREKNEQYF.